This is a list of T cell receptor beta chains from one sample in a study of PD-L1 blockade in urothelial cancer. Libraries were prepared by immunoSEQ multiplex PCR; TCRdb keeps only in-frame clonotypes and omits some of them. The repertoire consists of some 71,000 clones, with around 86% occurring once and the leading ten covering 15%. The specimen comprised PBMCs, sampled around atezolizumab (anti-PD-L1) treatment. These receptors all come from a man aged 55 to 69 with urothelial cancer. Both conserved end residues are part of each CDR3. D genes are given only for firm matches. The listing skips clone size in some rows; elsewhere it reads once, few, many or a size class.

J,V,size,D,length,DNA,CDR3
TRBJ1-2,TRBV16,-,-,14,TGTGCCAGCAGAACCAGTCGAGGGAGGGTTGGCTACACCTTC,CASRTSRGRVGYTF
TRBJ2-7,TRBV9,-,TRBD2,15,TGTGCCAGCAGCTCAGGACTAGCCAACTCCTACGAGCAGTACTTC,CASSSGLANSYEQYF
TRBJ2-5,TRBV4-3,-,-,14,TGCGCCAGCAGCCAAGATCCCCAGCAAGAGACCCAGTACTTC,CASSQDPQQETQYF
TRBJ1-1,TRBV7-9,-,-,15,TGTGCCAGCAGCCAGCGCCGGGGGGGCATCACTGAAGCTTTCTTT,CASSQRRGGITEAFF
TRBJ2-5,TRBV7-8,-,TRBD1,16,TGTGCCAGCAGCCCCGGCACAGGGGTTAACCAAGAGACCCAGTACTTC,CASSPGTGVNQETQYF
TRBJ2-3,TRBV5-1,-,TRBD2,15,TGCGCCAGCAGCTGGAGCGGGGGGGCGACAGATACGCAGTATTTT,CASSWSGGATDTQYF
TRBJ2-5,TRBV7-2,-,TRBD1,15,TGTGCCAGCAGCACCGGGACAGCATTCCAAGAGACCCAGTACTTC,CASSTGTAFQETQYF
TRBJ1-5,TRBV7-2,-,TRBD1,17,TGTGCCAGCCGCGGACAGGGGGCGGAAGGAAGCAATCAGCCCCAGCATTTT,CASRGQGAEGSNQPQHF
TRBJ1-5,TRBV30,few,-,13,TGTGCCTGGAGTGGGCAGGCCAATCAGCCCCAGCATTTT,CAWSGQANQPQHF
TRBJ2-5,TRBV29-1,-,TRBD1,15,TGCAGCGTTGAATCACAGGACAGGGGGCGGGAGACCCAGTACTTC,CSVESQDRGRETQYF
TRBJ1-2,TRBV19,-,TRBD1,12,TGTGCCAGTGCAGACAGGGTGAATGGCTACACCTTC,CASADRVNGYTF
TRBJ1-2,TRBV7-2,-,TRBD1,15,TGTGCCAGCAGCTTAGCGCTCAGGGGGCGTTATGGCTACACCTTC,CASSLALRGRYGYTF
TRBJ1-5,TRBV28,few,-,13,TGTGCCACCCAGTTTAGGGGAAATCAGCCCCAGCATTTT,CATQFRGNQPQHF
TRBJ2-3,TRBV2,-,TRBD2,15,TGTGCCAGCAGGGAGCGGGGGGTATCTCGGGATACGCAGTATTTT,CASRERGVSRDTQYF
TRBJ2-1,TRBV7-3,few,TRBD2,16,TGTGCCAGCAGCTTTAGTAGCGGGGGGGGCCGGAGTGAGCAGTTCTTC,CASSFSSGGGRSEQFF
TRBJ2-1,TRBV5-4,-,-,17,TGTGCCAGCAGCCGACCGGGACTGGCCAGCTCCTACAATGAGCAGTTCTTC,CASSRPGLASSYNEQFF
TRBJ1-1,TRBV19,-,TRBD1,16,TGTGCCAGTTCCATAGGCCGGGACAGGACCTACACTGAAGCTTTCTTT,CASSIGRDRTYTEAFF
TRBJ1-3,TRBV5-4,-,TRBD1,16,TGTGCCAGCAGCGACACAGGGGCCCGCTCTGGAAACACCATATATTTT,CASSDTGARSGNTIYF
TRBJ1-5,TRBV28,-,-,12,TGTGCCAGCAGTCCCCCTAGCCAGCCCCAGCATTTT,CASSPPSQPQHF
TRBJ1-1,TRBV5-1,-,-,16,TGCGCCAGCAGCTTGATTGCGGGGTTCGACAACACTGAAGCTTTCTTT,CASSLIAGFDNTEAFF
TRBJ1-4,TRBV10-3,-,TRBD1,17,TGTGCCATCAGTGAGGCAGGGGGGACCCCCGGTAATGAAAAACTGTTTTTT,CAISEAGGTPGNEKLFF
TRBJ1-4,TRBV6-1,-,TRBD1,16,TGTGCCAGCAGTGAAAGACAGGGGGCGACTAATGAAAAACTGTTTTTT,CASSERQGATNEKLFF
TRBJ1-1,TRBV6-6,-,TRBD1,14,TGTGCCAGCAGAAGAGACAGGGATGGCACTGAAGCTTTCTTT,CASRRDRDGTEAFF
TRBJ1-1,TRBV7-2,once,-,14,TGTGCCAGCGAAAGGGGGGGGGCTGGCACTGAAGCTTTCTTT,CASERGGAGTEAFF
TRBJ1-5,TRBV6-1,-,TRBD1,12,TGTGCCAGCAGTACAGGGGGCCAGCCCCAGCATTTT,CASSTGGQPQHF
TRBJ2-5,TRBV2,-,TRBD2,16,TGTGCCAGCAGTTATTATAGCGGGGGTGTCCTGGGGACCCAGTACTTC,CASSYYSGGVLGTQYF
TRBJ1-1,TRBV28,-,TRBD1,16,TGTGCCAGCAGTTTTATCGGGACAGGGAGGGACACTGAAGCTTTCTTT,CASSFIGTGRDTEAFF
TRBJ2-3,TRBV27,-,TRBD2,14,TGTGCCACTGTCTCCGGGACTAGCGGGGGGTTGCAGTATTTT,CATVSGTSGGLQYF
TRBJ1-1,TRBV2,-,-,13,TGTGCCAGCAGCCTCACACTGAACACTGAAGCTTTCTTT,CASSLTLNTEAFF
TRBJ2-3,TRBV7-2,-,-,12,TGTGCCAGCAGCTTGGGGAGACATACGCAGTATTTT,CASSLGRHTQYF
TRBJ1-1,TRBV5-1,-,-,16,TGCGCCAGCAGCTTGGCTTCAGGAGGAGTGAACACTGAAGCTTTCTTT,CASSLASGGVNTEAFF
TRBJ2-1,TRBV6-5,-,-,13,TGTGCCAGCAGTTACGCGGCCACGCATGAGCAGTTCTTC,CASSYAATHEQFF
TRBJ1-1,TRBV18,-,TRBD1,15,TGTGCCAGCTCACGAGGGACAGGGGCTGCCACTGAAGCTTTCTTT,CASSRGTGAATEAFF
TRBJ1-3,TRBV6-1,-,TRBD1,17,TGTGCCAGCAGTGAATCGACAGGGGCGACCTCTGGAAACACCATATATTTT,CASSESTGATSGNTIYF
TRBJ1-1,TRBV27,-,TRBD1,14,TGTGCCAGCAGTCTCGGGACAGGGATCACTGAAGCTTTCTTT,CASSLGTGITEAFF
TRBJ1-1,TRBV29-1,-,-,14,TGCAGCGTTGTCATGGTAGCGATGAACACTGAAGCTTTCTTT,CSVVMVAMNTEAFF
TRBJ2-3,TRBV11-2,-,-,12,TGTGCCAGCAGCTCCCTAGGAGTTTCACAGTATTTT,CASSSLGVSQYF
TRBJ1-3,TRBV9,-,-,15,TGTGCCAGCAGCGTGCAGGGTACATCTGGAAACACCATATATTTT,CASSVQGTSGNTIYF
TRBJ2-7,TRBV12-5,few,-,14,TGTGCTAGTGGTACGGTAAGAAACCTCTTCGAGCAGTACTTC,CASGTVRNLFEQYF
TRBJ1-5,TRBV5-6,-,-,14,TGTGCCAGCAGCTTGGTCGGACAGAGTCAGCCCCAGCATTTT,CASSLVGQSQPQHF
TRBJ1-2,TRBV7-9,-,-,15,TGTGCCAGCAGCTTAGGGACAGCAGCTAACTATGGCTACACCTTC,CASSLGTAANYGYTF
TRBJ2-7,TRBV7-7,-,-,14,TGTGCTAGCAGCCCACTTCATGGGGCGGGGGAGCAGTACTTC,CASSPLHGAGEQYF
TRBJ2-7,TRBV10-3,-,TRBD1,15,TGTGCCATCAGTGAGTGGGGGGGGACAGGGGACGAGCAGTACTTC,CAISEWGGTGDEQYF
TRBJ1-2,TRBV5-4,few,-,14,TGCGCCAGCAGCCGAGAGCTGGACAGCTATGGCTACACCTTC,CASSRELDSYGYTF
TRBJ1-2,TRBV5-1,many,-,14,TGCGCCAGCAGCTATCAGGGGATCAACTATGGCTACACCTTC,CASSYQGINYGYTF
TRBJ2-1,TRBV29-1,-,-,14,TGCAGCGTTGAAGAAGGAGGGACCGGTAATGAGCAGTTCTTC,CSVEEGGTGNEQFF
TRBJ2-1,TRBV13,-,TRBD1,14,TGTGCCAGCAGCTTAAGACAGGGGGCGGGTGAGCAGTTCTTC,CASSLRQGAGEQFF
TRBJ1-1,TRBV7-9,-,-,15,TGTGCCAGCAGCTCGCCGGGACTTTCGAACACTGAAGCTTTCTTT,CASSSPGLSNTEAFF
TRBJ1-6,TRBV9,few,TRBD1,15,TGTGCCAGCAGCGCCACGACAGGGGGTAATTCACCCCTCCACTTT,CASSATTGGNSPLHF
TRBJ1-1,TRBV6-5,-,-,13,TGTGCCAGCAGTCTGGGGAGGGACACTGAAGCTTTCTTT,CASSLGRDTEAFF